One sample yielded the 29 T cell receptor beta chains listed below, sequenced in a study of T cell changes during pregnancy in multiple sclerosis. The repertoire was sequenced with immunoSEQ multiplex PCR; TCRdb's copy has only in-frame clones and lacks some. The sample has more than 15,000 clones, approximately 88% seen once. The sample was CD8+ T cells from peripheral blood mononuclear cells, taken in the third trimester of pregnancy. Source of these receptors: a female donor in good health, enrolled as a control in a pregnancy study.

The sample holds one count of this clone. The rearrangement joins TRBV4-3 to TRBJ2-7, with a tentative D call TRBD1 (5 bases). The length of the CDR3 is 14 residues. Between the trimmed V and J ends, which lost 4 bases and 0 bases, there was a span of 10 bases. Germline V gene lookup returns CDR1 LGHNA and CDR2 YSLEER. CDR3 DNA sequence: TGCGCCAGCAGCCCCTCAGGGAACTCCTACGAGCAGTACTTC. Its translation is CASSPSGNSYEQYF.

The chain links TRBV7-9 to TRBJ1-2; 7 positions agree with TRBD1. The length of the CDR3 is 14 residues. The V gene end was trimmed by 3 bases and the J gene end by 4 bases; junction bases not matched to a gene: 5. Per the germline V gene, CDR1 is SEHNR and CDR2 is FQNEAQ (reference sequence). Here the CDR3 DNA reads TGTGCCAGCAGCTTGGGGACAGAGTTCTATGGCTACACCTTC. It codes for CASSLGTEFYGYTF.

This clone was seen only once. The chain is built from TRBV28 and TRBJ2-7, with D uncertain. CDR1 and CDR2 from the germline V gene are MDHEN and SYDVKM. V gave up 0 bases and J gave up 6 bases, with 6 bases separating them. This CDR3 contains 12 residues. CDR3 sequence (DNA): TGTGCCAGCAGTTTATGGGGCTCCGAGCAGTACTTC. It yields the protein CASSLWGSEQYF.

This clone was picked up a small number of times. As DNA, the CDR3 is TGTGCCTGGAGTGTGGCGAGGGAATCACCCCTCCACTTT. It translates to CAWSVARESPLHF. The rearrangement uses TRBV30 and TRBJ1-6; D is undetermined. V lost 0 bases to trimming and J lost 10 bases, with 10 bases between them. The CDR3 runs 13 residues. The germline CDR1 and CDR2 sequences are GTSNPN and SVGIG (reference sequence).

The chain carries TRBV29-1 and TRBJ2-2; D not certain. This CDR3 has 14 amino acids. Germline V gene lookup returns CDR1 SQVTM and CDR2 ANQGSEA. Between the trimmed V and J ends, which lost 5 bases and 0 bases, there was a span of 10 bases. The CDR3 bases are TGCAGCGTTTCTATAACGTCGAACACCGGGGAGCTGTTTTTT. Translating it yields CSVSITSNTGELFF.

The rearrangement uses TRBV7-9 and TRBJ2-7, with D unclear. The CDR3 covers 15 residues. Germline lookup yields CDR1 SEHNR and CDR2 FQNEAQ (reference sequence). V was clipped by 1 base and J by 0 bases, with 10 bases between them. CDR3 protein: CASSLVQSSSYEQYF. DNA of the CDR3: TGTGCCAGCAGCTTAGTACAGTCGAGCTCCTACGAGCAGTACTTC.

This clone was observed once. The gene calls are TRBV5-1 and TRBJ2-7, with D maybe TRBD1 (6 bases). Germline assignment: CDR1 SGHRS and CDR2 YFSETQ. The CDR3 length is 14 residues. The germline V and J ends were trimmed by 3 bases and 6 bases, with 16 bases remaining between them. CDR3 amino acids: CASSWKTGSGEQYF. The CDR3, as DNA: TGCGCCAGCAGCTGGAAAACAGGGTCTGGCGAGCAGTACTTC.

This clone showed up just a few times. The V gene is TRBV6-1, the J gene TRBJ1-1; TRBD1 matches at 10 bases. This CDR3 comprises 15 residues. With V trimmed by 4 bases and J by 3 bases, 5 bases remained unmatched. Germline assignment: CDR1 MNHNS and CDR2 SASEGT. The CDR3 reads CASSGGTGEYTEAFF. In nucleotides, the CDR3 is TGTGCCAGCAGTGGCGGGACAGGGGAATACACTGAAGCTTTCTTT.

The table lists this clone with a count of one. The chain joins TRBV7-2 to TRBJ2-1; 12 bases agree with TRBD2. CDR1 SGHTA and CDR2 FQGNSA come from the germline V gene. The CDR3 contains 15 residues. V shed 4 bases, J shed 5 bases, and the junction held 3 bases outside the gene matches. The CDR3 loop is CASSSWTSGDNEQFF. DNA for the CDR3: TGTGCCAGCAGCTCGTGGACTAGCGGGGACAATGAGCAGTTCTTC.

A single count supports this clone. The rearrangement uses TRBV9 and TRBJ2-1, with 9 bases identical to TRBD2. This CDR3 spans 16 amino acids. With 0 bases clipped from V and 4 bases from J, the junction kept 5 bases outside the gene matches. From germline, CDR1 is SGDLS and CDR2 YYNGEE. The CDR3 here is CASSVEPSGEYNEQFF. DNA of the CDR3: TGTGCCAGCAGCGTAGAACCTAGCGGGGAGTACAATGAGCAGTTCTTC.

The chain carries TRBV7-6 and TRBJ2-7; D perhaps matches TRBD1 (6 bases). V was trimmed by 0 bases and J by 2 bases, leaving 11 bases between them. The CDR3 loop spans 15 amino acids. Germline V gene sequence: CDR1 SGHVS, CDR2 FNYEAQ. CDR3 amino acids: CASSLAGQGPYEQYF. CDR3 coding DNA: TGTGCCAGCAGCTTAGCAGGCCAGGGGCCCTACGAGCAGTACTTC.

CDR3 bases: TGTGCCAGCAGGATCTTAGGACAGGGTGACTACGAGCAGTACTTC. Translating it yields CASRILGQGDYEQYF. This chain connects TRBV6-6 to TRBJ2-7; 8 bases are shared with TRBD1. The trim removed 6 bases at V and 3 bases at J, leaving 10 bases unmatched. The length of the CDR3 is 15 residues. Germline V gene sequence: CDR1 MNHNY, CDR2 SVGAGI (reference sequence).

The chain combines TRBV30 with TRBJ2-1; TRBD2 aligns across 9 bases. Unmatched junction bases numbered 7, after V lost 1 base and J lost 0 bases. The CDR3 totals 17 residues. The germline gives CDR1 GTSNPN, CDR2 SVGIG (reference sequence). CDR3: CAWSDILAGRSYNEQFF. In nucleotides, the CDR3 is TGTGCCTGGAGTGATATACTAGCGGGCCGCTCCTACAATGAGCAGTTCTTC.

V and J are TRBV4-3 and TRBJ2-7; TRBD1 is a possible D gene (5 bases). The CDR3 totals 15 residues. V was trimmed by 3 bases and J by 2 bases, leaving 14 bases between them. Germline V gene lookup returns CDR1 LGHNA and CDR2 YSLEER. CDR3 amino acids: CASSQGWTNTYEQYF. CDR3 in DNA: TGCGCCAGCAGCCAGGGATGGACAAATACCTACGAGCAGTACTTC.

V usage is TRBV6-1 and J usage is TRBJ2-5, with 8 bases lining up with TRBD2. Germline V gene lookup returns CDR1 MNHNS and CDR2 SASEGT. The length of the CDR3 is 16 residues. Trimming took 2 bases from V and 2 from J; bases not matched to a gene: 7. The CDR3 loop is CASSEYGGGSQETQYF. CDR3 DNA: TGTGCCAGCAGTGAATACGGGGGGGGGTCTCAAGAGACCCAGTACTTC.

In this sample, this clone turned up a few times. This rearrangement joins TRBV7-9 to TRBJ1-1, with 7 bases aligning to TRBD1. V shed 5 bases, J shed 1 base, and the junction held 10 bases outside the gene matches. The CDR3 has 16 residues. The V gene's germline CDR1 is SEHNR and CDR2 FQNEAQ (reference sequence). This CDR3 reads CASSVTGVGKNTEAFF. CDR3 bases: TGTGCCAGCAGCGTTACAGGGGTAGGTAAGAACACTGAAGCTTTCTTT.

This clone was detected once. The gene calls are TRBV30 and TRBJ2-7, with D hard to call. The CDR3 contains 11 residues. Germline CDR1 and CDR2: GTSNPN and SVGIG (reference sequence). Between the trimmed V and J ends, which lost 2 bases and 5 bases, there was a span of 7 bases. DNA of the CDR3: TGTGCCTGGAGTTTCGACAACGAGCAGTACTTC. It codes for CAWSFDNEQYF.

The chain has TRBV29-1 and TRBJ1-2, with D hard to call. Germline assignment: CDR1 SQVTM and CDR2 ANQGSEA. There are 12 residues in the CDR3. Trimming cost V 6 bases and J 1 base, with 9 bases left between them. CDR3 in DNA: TGCAGCGTCCCCGAGGGTAACTATGGCTACACCTTC. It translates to CSVPEGNYGYTF.

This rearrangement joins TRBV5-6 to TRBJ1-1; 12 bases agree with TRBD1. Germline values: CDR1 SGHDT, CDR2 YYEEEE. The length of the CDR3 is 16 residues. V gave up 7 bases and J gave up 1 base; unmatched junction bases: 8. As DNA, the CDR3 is TGTGCCAGCGACCTGGGACAGGGGGCTTGGAACACTGAAGCTTTCTTT. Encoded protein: CASDLGQGAWNTEAFF.

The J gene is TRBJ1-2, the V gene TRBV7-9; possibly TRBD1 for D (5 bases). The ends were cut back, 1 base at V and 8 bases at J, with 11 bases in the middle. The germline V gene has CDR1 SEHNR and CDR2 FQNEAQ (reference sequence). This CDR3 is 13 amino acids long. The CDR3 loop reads CASSLVVGGGYTF. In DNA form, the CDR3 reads TGTGCCAGCAGCTTAGTCGTCGGGGGGGGCTACACCTTC.

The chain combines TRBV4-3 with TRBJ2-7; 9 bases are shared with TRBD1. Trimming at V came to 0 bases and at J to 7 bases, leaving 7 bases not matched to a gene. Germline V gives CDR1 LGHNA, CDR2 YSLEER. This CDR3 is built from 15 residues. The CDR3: CASSQERQGGTEQYF. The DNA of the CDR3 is TGCGCCAGCAGCCAAGAGAGACAGGGGGGTACGGAGCAGTACTTC.

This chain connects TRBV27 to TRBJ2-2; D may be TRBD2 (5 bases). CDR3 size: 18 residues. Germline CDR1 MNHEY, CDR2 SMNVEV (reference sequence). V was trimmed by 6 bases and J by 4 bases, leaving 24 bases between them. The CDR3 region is CASRNHTGPRGVTGELFF. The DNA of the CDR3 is TGTGCCAGCAGAAACCACACCGGGCCCCGGGGTGTCACCGGGGAGCTGTTTTTT.

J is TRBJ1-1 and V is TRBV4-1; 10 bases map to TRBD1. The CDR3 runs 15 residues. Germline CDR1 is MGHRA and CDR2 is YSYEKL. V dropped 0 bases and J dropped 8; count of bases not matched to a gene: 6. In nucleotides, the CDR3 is TGCGCCAGCAGCCAAGACGGGACAGGGGTCTCGGAAGCTTTCTTT. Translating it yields CASSQDGTGVSEAFF.

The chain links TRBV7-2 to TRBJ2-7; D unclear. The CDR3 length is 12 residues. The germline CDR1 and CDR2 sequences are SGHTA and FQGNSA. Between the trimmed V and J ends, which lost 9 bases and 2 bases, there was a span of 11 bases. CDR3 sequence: CASPKQTYEQYF. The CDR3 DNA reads TGTGCCAGTCCAAAACAAACCTACGAGCAGTACTTC.

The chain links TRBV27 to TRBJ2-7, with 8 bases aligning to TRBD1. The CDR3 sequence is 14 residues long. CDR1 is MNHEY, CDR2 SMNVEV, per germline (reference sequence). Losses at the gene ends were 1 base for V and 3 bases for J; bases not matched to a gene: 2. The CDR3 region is CASSLLQGDYEQYF. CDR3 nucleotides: TGTGCCAGCAGTTTATTACAGGGGGACTACGAGCAGTACTTC.

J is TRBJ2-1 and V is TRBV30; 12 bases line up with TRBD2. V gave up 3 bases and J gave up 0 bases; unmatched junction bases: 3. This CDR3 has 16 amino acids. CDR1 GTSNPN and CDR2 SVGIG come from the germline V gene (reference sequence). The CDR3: CAWRETSGGSYNEQFF. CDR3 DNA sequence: TGTGCCTGGAGAGAGACTAGCGGGGGCTCCTACAATGAGCAGTTCTTC.

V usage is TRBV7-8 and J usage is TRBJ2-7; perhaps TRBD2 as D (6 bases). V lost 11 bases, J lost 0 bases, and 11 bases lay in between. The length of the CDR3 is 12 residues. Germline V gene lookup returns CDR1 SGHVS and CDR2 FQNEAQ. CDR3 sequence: CACGGSSYEQYF. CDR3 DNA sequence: TGTGCCTGTGGAGGGAGCTCCTACGAGCAGTACTTC.

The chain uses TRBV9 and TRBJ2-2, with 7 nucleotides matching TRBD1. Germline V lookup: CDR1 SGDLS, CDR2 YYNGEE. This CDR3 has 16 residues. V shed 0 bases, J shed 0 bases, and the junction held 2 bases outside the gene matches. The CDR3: CASSVEGAPNTGELFF. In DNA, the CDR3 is TGTGCCAGCAGCGTAGAGGGGGCCCCGAACACCGGGGAGCTGTTTTTT.

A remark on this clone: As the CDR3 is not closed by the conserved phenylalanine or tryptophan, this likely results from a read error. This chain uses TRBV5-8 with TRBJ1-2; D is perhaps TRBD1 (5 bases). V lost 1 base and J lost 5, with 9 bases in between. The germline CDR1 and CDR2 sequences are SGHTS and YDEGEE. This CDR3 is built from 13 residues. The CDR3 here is CASSLQGDYGYTS. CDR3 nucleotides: TGTGCCAGCAGCTTGCAGGGTGATTATGGCTACACCTCC.